Each of the 15 T cell receptor beta chains below was sequenced from the same sample in a study of cytomegalovirus exposure and HLA in healthy donors. Primers included in the PCR were 60 Vbeta and 13 Jbeta primers. The method was immunoSEQ multiplex PCR; TCRdb's version includes in-frame clones alone and lacks a portion of them. The table lists 100,000 or so clones, around 72% of them singletons. The sequenced sample was PBMCs. The receptors come from a male donor in good health and CMV-seronegative.

The chain is built from TRBV7-6 and TRBJ2-7; D may be TRBD2 (5 bases). Germline lookup yields CDR1 SGHVS and CDR2 FNYEAQ. Trimming removed 3 bases from V and 0 bases from J, with 12 bases in between. The CDR3 covers 15 residues. Here the CDR3 reads CASSLSDGNSYEQYF. Written as DNA, the CDR3 is TGTGCCAGCAGCTTGTCGGACGGGAACTCCTACGAGCAGTACTTC.

The table lists this clone with a few counts. The rearrangement links TRBV5-1 to TRBJ2-1; tentatively, D is TRBD1 (6 bases). The V gene lost 2 bases and the J gene lost 0 bases, with 12 bases spanning the gap. CDR1 and CDR2 from the germline V gene are SGHRS and YFSETQ. The CDR3 is 16 residues long. CDR3 DNA sequence: TGCGCCAGCAGCTTTCGGACAGCCAGCTCCTACAATGAGCAGTTCTTC. It translates to CASSFRTASSYNEQFF.

The chain uses TRBV18 and TRBJ1-1; D may be TRBD1 (6 bases). V lost 6 bases to trimming and J lost 1 base, with 9 bases between them. Germline V gives CDR1 KGHSH, CDR2 LQKENI. The CDR3 has 13 residues. CDR3: CASSADRNTEAFF. CDR3 DNA: TGTGCCAGCTCGGCGGACAGGAACACTGAAGCTTTCTTT.

This rearrangement joins TRBV28 to TRBJ2-3, with D perhaps TRBD1 (5 bases). Deletions cut 8 bases from V and 1 base from J, with 16 bases between. This CDR3 comprises 15 residues. The germline V gene encodes CDR1 MDHEN and CDR2 SYDVKM. The CDR3 nucleotides read TGTGCCAGCCTACCTGGGGCTATCGGCACAGATACGCAGTATTTT. Translating gives CASLPGAIGTDTQYF. Supplemented by reference TRBV28 and TRBJ2-3, the full variable domain reads DVKVTQSSRYLVKRTGEKVFLECVQDMDHENMFWYRQDPGLGLRLIYFSYDVKMKEKGDIPEGYSVSREKKERFSLILESASTNQTSMYLCASLPGAIGTDTQYFGPGTRLTVL.

The genes are TRBV9 and TRBJ1-2, with 8 bases that match TRBD1. Losses at the gene ends were 4 bases for V and 4 bases for J; bases not matched to a gene: 9. The germline V gene encodes CDR1 SGDLS and CDR2 YYNGEE. CDR3 length equals 15 residues. The CDR3 DNA reads TGTGCCAGCAGCCCCATGACAGGGGTTGGCTATGGCTACACCTTC. This translates into CASSPMTGVGYGYTF.

The rearrangement joins TRBV19 to TRBJ2-3; TRBD2 agrees at 7 bases. The CDR3 has 16 residues. Trimming cost V 5 bases and J 6 bases; bases outside gene matches: 14. CDR1 LNHDA and CDR2 SQIVND come from the germline V gene (reference sequence). The CDR3 DNA reads as TGTGCCAGTAGTTTTGCCCGGAGGGAGGGCTCGGATACGCAGTATTTT. It codes for CASSFARREGSDTQYF.

Written as DNA, the CDR3 is TGTGCCAGCAGTCCCGGGACTAGCGAAACCGGGGAGCTGTTTTTT. It encodes CASSPGTSETGELFF. The V call is TRBV6-4, the J call TRBJ2-2, with TRBD2 matching 10 bases. With 5 bases clipped from V and 5 bases from J, the junction kept 5 bases outside the gene matches. CDR1 and CDR2 from the germline V gene are MRHNA and SNTAGT. The CDR3 totals 15 residues.

The gene calls are TRBV18 and TRBJ2-7; TRBD1 might be the D (5 bases). The ends were cut back, 0 bases at V and 4 bases at J, with 13 bases in the middle. Germline loops: CDR1 KGHSH, CDR2 LQKENI. This CDR3 has 15 amino acids. The CDR3 DNA sequence: TGTGCCAGCTCACCACCGGGCAGGGCGAGGTACGAGCAGTACTTC. Amino acid sequence: CASSPPGRARYEQYF.

This chain uses TRBV28 with TRBJ1-4; D perhaps matches TRBD1 (5 bases). Germline V lookup: CDR1 MDHEN, CDR2 SYDVKM. V was shortened by 1 base and J by 0 bases, with 12 bases between the two germline ends. The CDR3 runs to 17 residues. The CDR3 coding sequence is TGTGCCAGCAGTTTATATACAGGCATTTCAACTAATGAAAAACTGTTTTTT. Amino acid sequence: CASSLYTGISTNEKLFF.

The chain has TRBV14 and TRBJ2-7; perhaps TRBD1 as D (6 bases). The CDR3 sequence is 16 residues long. Germline V gene lookup returns CDR1 SGHDN and CDR2 FVKESK. V lost 0 bases to trimming and J lost 7 bases, with 19 bases between them. CDR3 in DNA: TGTGCCAGCAGCCAAGATGGGAACAGGGTGACGCGGGAGCAGTACTTC. The encoded protein is CASSQDGNRVTREQYF.

A single count supports this clone. The chain carries TRBV4-1 and TRBJ2-1; no clear D gene. CDR3 size: 14 residues. Looked up from germline, CDR1 is MGHRA and CDR2 is YSYEKL. The V and J ends lost 3 bases and 3 bases respectively, with 9 bases between them. The CDR3 sequence: CASSHAGLYNEQFF. Written as DNA, the CDR3 is TGCGCCAGCAGCCACGCAGGCCTCTACAATGAGCAGTTCTTC.

The chain has TRBV30 and TRBJ2-5; D remains unclear. The tail of the sequence fits TRBJ2-7 better, so the J call may be wrong. The CDR3 covers 11 residues. Germline V gives CDR1 GTSNPN, CDR2 SVGIG (reference sequence). For the CDR3, the DNA is TGTGCCTGGAGTATAACCTACGAGCAGTACTTC. Translating it yields CAWSITYEQYF.

The chain is built from TRBV18 and TRBJ2-1; TRBD2 agrees at 7 bases. The germline CDR1 and CDR2 sequences are KGHSH and LQKENI. Trimming at V came to 2 bases and at J to 7 bases, leaving 8 bases not matched to a gene. This CDR3 spans 15 amino acids. CDR3 DNA: TGTGCCAGCTCACCAGTACGCGGGAGTGGTAATGAGCAGTTCTTC. Translating gives CASSPVRGSGNEQFF.

As regards this clone: Relative to the germline gene, one junction end is altered; a read error may explain this. The chain links TRBV6-1 to TRBJ2-1; 9 positions match TRBD2. The CDR3 is 12 residues long. Germline V gene data show CDR1 as MNHNS and CDR2 as SASEGT. CDR3 sequence: CASSVLAGEGIF. The CDR3 bases are TGTGCCAGCAGTGTCTTAGCGGGAGAGGGAATCTTC.

This clone was picked up a small number of times. The V and J genes are TRBV25-1 and TRBJ2-1; TRBD2 might be the D (6 bases). Per the germline V gene, CDR1 is MGHDK and CDR2 is SYGVNS. This CDR3 comprises 17 residues. Trimming took 3 bases from V and 5 from J, leaving 20 bases between them. In nucleotides, the CDR3 is TGTGCCAGCAGTGAGAAAACTAGCAATTATCCCAACAATGAGCAGTTCTTC. Protein product: CASSEKTSNYPNNEQFF.